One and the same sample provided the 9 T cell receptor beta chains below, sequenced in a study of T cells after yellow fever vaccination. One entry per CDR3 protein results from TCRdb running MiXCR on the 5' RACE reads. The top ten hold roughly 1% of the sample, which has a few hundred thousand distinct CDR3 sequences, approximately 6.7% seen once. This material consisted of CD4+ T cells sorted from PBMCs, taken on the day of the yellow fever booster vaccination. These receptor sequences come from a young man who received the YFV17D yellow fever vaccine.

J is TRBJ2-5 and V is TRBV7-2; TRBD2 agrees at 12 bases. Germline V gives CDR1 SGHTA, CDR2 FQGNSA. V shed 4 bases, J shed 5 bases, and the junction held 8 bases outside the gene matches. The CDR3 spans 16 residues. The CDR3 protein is CASSSHLAGGPETQYF. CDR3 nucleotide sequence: TGTGCCAGCAGCTCCCACCTAGCGGGAGGGCCGGAGACCCAGTACTTC.

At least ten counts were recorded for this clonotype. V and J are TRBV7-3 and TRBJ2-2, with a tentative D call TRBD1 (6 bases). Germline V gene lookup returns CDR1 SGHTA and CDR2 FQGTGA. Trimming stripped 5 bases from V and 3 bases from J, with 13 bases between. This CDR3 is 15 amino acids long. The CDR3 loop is CASSPGHRDTGELFF. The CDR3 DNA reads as TGTGCCAGCAGCCCCGGTCACAGGGACACCGGGGAGCTGTTTTTT.

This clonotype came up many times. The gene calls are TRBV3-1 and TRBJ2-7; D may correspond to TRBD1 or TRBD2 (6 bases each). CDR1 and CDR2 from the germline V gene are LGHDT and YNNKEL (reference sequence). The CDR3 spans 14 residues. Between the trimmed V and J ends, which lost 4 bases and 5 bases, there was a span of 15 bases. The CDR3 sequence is CASSLSTGANEQYF. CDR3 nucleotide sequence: TGTGCCAGCAGCCTCTCCACGGGGGCCAACGAGCAGTACTTC.

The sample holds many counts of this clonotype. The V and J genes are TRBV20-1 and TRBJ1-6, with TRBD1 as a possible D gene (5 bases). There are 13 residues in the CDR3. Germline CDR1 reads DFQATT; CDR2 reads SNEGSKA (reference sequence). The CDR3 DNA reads TGCAGCGTTACTCAGGGTTATGGTTCACCCCTCCACTTT. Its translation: CSVTQGYGSPLHF.

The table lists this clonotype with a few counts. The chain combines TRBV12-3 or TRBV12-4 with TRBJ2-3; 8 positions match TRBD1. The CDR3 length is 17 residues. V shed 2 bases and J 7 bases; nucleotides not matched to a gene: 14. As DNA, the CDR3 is TGTGCCAGCAGTTTAACTTGGGACAGGAGGGGTCCAAATACGCAGTATTTT. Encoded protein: CASSLTWDRRGPNTQYF.

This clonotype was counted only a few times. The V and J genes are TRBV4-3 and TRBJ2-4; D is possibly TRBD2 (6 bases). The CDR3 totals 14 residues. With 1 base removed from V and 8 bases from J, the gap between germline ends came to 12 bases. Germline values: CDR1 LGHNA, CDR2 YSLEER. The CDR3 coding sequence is TGCGCCAGCAGCCAAGCGGGGGAACGGTACATTCAGTACTTC. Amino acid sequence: CASSQAGERYIQYF.

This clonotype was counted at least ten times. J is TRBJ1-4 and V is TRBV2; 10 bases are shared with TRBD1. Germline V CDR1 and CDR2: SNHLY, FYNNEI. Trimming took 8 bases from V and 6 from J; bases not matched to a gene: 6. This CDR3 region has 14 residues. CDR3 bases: TGTGCCAGCGCCCAAGACAGGGGGCATGAAAAACTGTTTTTT. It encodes CASAQDRGHEKLFF.

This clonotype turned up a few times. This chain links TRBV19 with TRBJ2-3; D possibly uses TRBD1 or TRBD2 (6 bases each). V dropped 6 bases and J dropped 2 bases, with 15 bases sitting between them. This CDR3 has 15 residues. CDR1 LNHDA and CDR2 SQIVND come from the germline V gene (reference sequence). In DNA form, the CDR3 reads TGTGCCAGTAGGCGTCAGGGGACTTACACAGATACGCAGTATTTT. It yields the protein CASRRQGTYTDTQYF. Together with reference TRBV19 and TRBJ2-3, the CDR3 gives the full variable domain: DGGITQSPKYLFRKEGQNVTLSCEQNLNHDAMYWYRQDPGQGLRLIYYSQIVNDFQKGDIAEGYSVSREKKESFPLTVTSAQKNPTAFYLCASRRQGTYTDTQYFGPGTRLTVL.

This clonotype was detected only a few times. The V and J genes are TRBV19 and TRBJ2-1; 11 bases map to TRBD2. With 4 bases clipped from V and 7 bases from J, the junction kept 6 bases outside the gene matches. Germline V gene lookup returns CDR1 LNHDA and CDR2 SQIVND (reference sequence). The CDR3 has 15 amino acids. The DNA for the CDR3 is TGTGCCAGTAGTAAGATAGCGGGAGGGGGGAATGAGCAGTTCTTC. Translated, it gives CASSKIAGGGNEQFF.